These 5 T cell receptor beta chains came from one sample sequenced in a study of T cell responses to AZD1222 COVID-19 vaccine. TCRdb's copy holds only in-frame clones and misses some; the assay was immunoSEQ multiplex PCR. The profile shows 150,000 to 160,000 clones, approximately 90% of them singletons. This sample comprised peripheral blood, obtained on day 0 of AZD1222 vaccination. All receptors derive from an adult in good health.

The chain couples TRBV7-9 to TRBJ1-3; D is possibly TRBD1 (6 bases). This CDR3 has 17 amino acids. Trimming cost V 4 bases and J 0 bases, with 16 bases left between them. CDR1 and CDR2 (germline): SEHNR, FQNEAQ (reference sequence). This chain's CDR3 is CASSSLGGPVSGNTIYF. The CDR3 DNA reads TGTGCCAGCAGCTCCCTGGGGGGCCCAGTCTCTGGAAACACCATATATTTT.

This clone was seen only a few times. The genes are TRBV9 and TRBJ1-6; maybe TRBD1 (6 bases). This CDR3 is 17 amino acids long. Trimming pared 4 bases from V and 7 bases from J, leaving 21 bases between. CDR1 is SGDLS and CDR2 is YYNGEE in the germline V gene. The CDR3 spells CASSTPGGANRNSPLHF. The CDR3 DNA reads as TGTGCCAGCAGCACTCCGGGGGGGGCGAATCGAAATTCACCCCTCCACTTT.

The rearrangement uses TRBV6-1 and TRBJ2-3; D is undetermined. CDR1 and CDR2 from the germline V gene are MNHNS and SASEGT. Trimming removed 3 bases from V and 3 bases from J, with 10 bases in between. The CDR3 runs 14 residues. CDR3 protein: CASSDRVRTDTQYF. CDR3 coding DNA: TGTGCCAGCAGTGACCGTGTCAGGACAGATACGCAGTATTTT.

V usage is TRBV15 and J usage is TRBJ1-5; weak D call: TRBD1 (5 bases). Trimming pared 0 bases from V and 7 bases from J, leaving 13 bases between. The CDR3 totals 15 residues. Germline CDR1 is LNHNV and CDR2 is YYDKDF (reference sequence). The CDR3 sequence: CATSRDSGSYQPQHF. CDR3 DNA sequence: TGTGCCACCAGCAGAGATTCAGGGTCTTACCAGCCCCAGCATTTT.

J is TRBJ1-2 and V is TRBV10-3, with D tentatively TRBD1 (5 bases). Per germline, CDR1 ENHRY and CDR2 SYGVKD. Between the trimmed V and J ends, which lost 5 bases and 7 bases, there was a span of 14 bases. The CDR3 sequence is 13 residues long. The CDR3 region has the DNA TGTGCCATCAGTATTGAGGGGCAAGGTGGCTACACCTTC. Amino acid sequence: CAISIEGQGGYTF.